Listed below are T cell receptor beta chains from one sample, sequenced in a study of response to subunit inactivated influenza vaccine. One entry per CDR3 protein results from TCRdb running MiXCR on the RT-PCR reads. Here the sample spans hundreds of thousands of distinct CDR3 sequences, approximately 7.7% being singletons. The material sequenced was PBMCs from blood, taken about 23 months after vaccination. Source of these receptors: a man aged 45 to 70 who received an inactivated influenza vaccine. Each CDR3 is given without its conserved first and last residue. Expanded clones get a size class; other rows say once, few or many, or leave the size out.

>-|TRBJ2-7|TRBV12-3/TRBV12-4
ASSPTESGSEQY
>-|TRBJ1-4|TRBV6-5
ASSYSDPTFSNEKLF
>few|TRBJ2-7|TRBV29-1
SGGDRGASYEQY
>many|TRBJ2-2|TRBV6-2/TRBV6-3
ASRAGTGGSGELF
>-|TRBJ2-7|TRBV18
ASSPTFLSDEQY
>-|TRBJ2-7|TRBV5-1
ASSFGQNYEQY
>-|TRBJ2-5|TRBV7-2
ASSWRGGEGETQY
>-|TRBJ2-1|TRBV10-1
ASSEVHEQF
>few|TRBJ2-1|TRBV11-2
ASSELAGGRNEQF
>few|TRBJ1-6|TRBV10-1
ASSEGTRYSPLH
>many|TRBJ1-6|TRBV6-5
ASSSGHWRDLH
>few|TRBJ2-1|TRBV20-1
CASWLAGDYGNEQF
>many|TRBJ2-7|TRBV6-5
ASSYGMEATYEQY
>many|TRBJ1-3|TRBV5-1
ASSLVPGTSGNTIY
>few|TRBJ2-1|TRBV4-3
ASSQTSGSSYNEQF
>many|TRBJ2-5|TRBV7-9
ASTLSGQGEKTQY
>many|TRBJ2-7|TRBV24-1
ATSEGGTYEQY
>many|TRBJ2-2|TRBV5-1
ASSFGQPGELF
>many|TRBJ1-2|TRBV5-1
ASSQTQGAESYT
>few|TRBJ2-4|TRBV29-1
SVEDLPGAPGAKNIQY
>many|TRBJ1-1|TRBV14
ATSRDLNTEAF
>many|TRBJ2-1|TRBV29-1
SVSSGVRLRGEQF
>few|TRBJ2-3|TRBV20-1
SARDLAGDTDTQY
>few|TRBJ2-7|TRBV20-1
SATRTSSGTYEQY
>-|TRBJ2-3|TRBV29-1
SVGRTSPTDTQY
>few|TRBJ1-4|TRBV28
ASSLQSVRKLF
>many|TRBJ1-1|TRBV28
ASSFWNTEAF
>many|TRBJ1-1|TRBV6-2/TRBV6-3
ASSYFPGTEAF
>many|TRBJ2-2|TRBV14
ASSRLGTANTGELF
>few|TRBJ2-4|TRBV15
ATSSGRNAKNIQY
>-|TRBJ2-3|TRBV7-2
ASSPWGTSGGNTQY
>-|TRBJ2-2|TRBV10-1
ASSPQDRLPNTGELF
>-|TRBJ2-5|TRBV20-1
SARDRTTETQY
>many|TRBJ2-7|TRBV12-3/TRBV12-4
ASSLIPPPLEQY
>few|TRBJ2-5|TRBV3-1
ASSQAKTDRAETQY
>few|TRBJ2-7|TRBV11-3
ASSLDHGAYEQY
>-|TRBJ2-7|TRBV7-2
ASSLYRNYEQY
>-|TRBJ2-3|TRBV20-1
SARWGESLSTDTQY
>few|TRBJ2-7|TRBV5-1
ASSLEGYRGYEQY
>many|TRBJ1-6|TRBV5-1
ASSLEFHYNSPLH
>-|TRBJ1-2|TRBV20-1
SARHRVGHYGYT
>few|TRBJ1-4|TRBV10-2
ASSDPGTGMKKLF
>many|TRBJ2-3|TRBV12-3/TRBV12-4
ASIAGGLADTQY